The next 10 T cell receptor beta chains were all read from a single sample in a study of T cell repertoires in cytomegalovirus infection (dated by TCRdb to between 2017 and 2020). The treatment or condition label on this specimen signifies: in vitro stimulation with specific CMV peptide epitopes to enrich CMV-specific T cells. The antigens these receptors bind are not known. The sequencer listed for this sample is Illumina HiSeq 1500. TCRdb reran the public reads through fastp at Q25 and MiXCR, keeping productive beta chains. Each record represents a unique CDR3 protein, reported with the most common genes and DNA among its rows. The sample contains approximately 770,000 distinct CDR3 sequences, 25% to 30% of them found a single time. The ten largest clonotypes hold approximately 14% of the sample. The source material was cultured CD8+ T cells from PBMCs, sampled from culture after CMV antigen stimulation. These receptor sequences come from a human donor in good health (CMV status not recorded). Some clones in this sample may be carry-over from other donors' samples.

The V and J genes are TRBV27 and TRBJ2-3; either TRBD1 or TRBD2 may fit D (6 bases each). The CDR3 totals 16 residues. Per the germline V gene, CDR1 is MNHEY and CDR2 is SMNVEV (reference sequence). V lost 6 bases, J lost 3 bases, and 19 bases lay in between. Here the CDR3 reads CASSIMGGLGTDTQYF. CDR3 nucleotide sequence: TGTGCCAGCAGCATAATGGGGGGCCTAGGGACAGATACGCAGTATTTT.

V and J are TRBV4-1 and TRBJ1-5; D gene uncertain. Germline-derived CDR1 and CDR2 are MGHRA and YSYEKL. With 5 bases removed from V and 5 bases from J, the gap between germline ends came to 16 bases. CDR3 length: 15 amino acids. In DNA, the CDR3 is TGCGCCAGCAGCTTACGACCGGGCGACGATCAGCCCCAGCATTTT. Residues: CASSLRPGDDQPQHF.

This clonotype has only a few counts. V gene TRBV9 combines with J gene TRBJ1-1; D uncertain. The V gene's germline CDR1 is SGDLS and CDR2 YYNGEE. The CDR3 sequence is 12 residues long. V lost 2 bases, J lost 2 bases, and 4 bases lay in between. The CDR3 bases are TGTGCCAGCAGCGTCTCTAACACTGAAGCTTTCTTT. It codes for CASSVSNTEAFF.

J is TRBJ1-4 and V is TRBV2; D uncertain. This CDR3 has 16 residues. The germline gives CDR1 SNHLY, CDR2 FYNNEI. The V end was cut by 2 bases, the J end by 0 bases, with 10 bases between. This CDR3 is CASSETETPTNEKLFF. Written as DNA, the CDR3 is TGTGCCAGCAGTGAAACGGAAACGCCAACTAATGAAAAACTGTTTTTT.

The chain combines TRBV7-6 with TRBJ2-2, with a weak D call TRBD1 (5 bases). CDR1 SGHVS and CDR2 FNYEAQ come from the germline V gene. There are 17 residues in the CDR3. Trimming took off 3 bases at V and 3 bases at J, with 17 bases between the two ends. The CDR3 sequence: CASSFFPDSRDTGELFF. CDR3 DNA sequence: TGTGCCAGCAGCTTTTTCCCCGACAGCAGGGACACCGGGGAGCTGTTTTTT.

This clonotype was found many times. CDR3 loop: CASSHQGPTNEKLFF. The CDR3 bases are TGTGCCAGCAGCCATCAGGGGCCAACTAATGAAAAACTGTTTTTT. The rearrangement uses TRBV7-6 and TRBJ1-4, with D perhaps matching TRBD1 (6 bases). Germline CDR1 SGHVS, CDR2 FNYEAQ. This CDR3 comprises 15 residues. V lost 5 bases to trimming and J lost 0 bases, with 10 bases between them.

This chain connects TRBV29-1 to TRBJ1-2; D may be TRBD1 (5 bases). V was shortened by 4 bases and J by 0 bases, with 21 bases between the two germline ends. Germline V gives CDR1 SQVTM, CDR2 ANQGSEA. CDR3 length: 17 amino acids. The CDR3 nucleotides read TGCAGCGTTGGACGGGACGGAGCACGCCTAACTAACTATGGCTACACCTTC. The encoded protein is CSVGRDGARLTNYGYTF.

Details on this clonotype: The CDR3 ends on some other residue instead of the conserved phenylalanine or tryptophan, so this is likely a read error. The V and J genes are TRBV19 and TRBJ2-2; no firm D call. The V gene's germline CDR1 is LNHDA and CDR2 SQIVND (reference sequence). Between the trimmed V and J ends, which lost 5 bases and 4 bases, there was a span of 5 bases. The CDR3 covers 12 residues. The CDR3: CASSLFTGELFL. In nucleotides, the CDR3 is TGTGCCAGTAGTTTATTCACCGGGGAGCTGTTTCTT.

This clonotype was found once. At one of its ends the junction is not consistent with the germline gene, which may arise from a read error. V and J are TRBV7-4 and TRBJ2-7, with D possibly TRBD2 on 6 matching bases. Germline CDR1 is SGHVT and CDR2 is SQSDAQ. The CDR3 totals 13 residues. In DNA, the CDR3 is TGTGCCAGCAGTTACTCCACTAGCAACCCCAGCCAATTC. Protein product: CASSYSTSNPSQF.

The gene calls are TRBV2 and TRBJ2-2; 12 bases are shared with TRBD2. The CDR3 runs to 15 residues. Looked up from germline, CDR1 is SNHLY and CDR2 is FYNNEI. V was clipped by 6 bases and J by 7 bases; unmatched bases: 6. The CDR3 loop is CASRAVLAGGGELFF. CDR3 coding DNA: TGTGCCAGCAGAGCGGTACTAGCGGGGGGCGGGGAGCTGTTTTTT.